The text below deals with one TCR beta chain. CDR1 is MNHEY and CDR2 is SMNVEV in the germline V gene (reference sequence). After removal of 4 bases from V and 6 bases from J, the junction contained 10 bases not matched to a gene. The CDR3 is 15 amino acids. Profiling relied on immunoSEQ multiplex PCR, and the TCRdb table lists in-frame clones only, not all of them. The data contain some 77,000 clones, roughly 91% of them singletons. These data originate in a study of T cell changes during pregnancy in multiple sclerosis. The rearrangement joins TRBV27 to TRBJ2-7, with TRBD1 matching 9 bases. The receptor was derived from a female donor in good health, enrolled as a control in a pregnancy study. This material consisted of peripheral blood, taken after pregnancy. The CDR3 region has the DNA TGTGCCAGCAGTTCTCCGGTGGGACAGGGCGGCGAGCAGTACTTC. Its protein is CASSSPVGQGGEQYF.